This T cell receptor beta chain was recovered during a study of CD8+CD57+ T cells in acquired aplastic anemia. Study as a whole: For CD4+ cells, healthy donors had an average of around 9.9 million reads.

To note about this clonotype: Its antigen is not known. One end of the junction fails to match germline, which may point to a read error.

Germline CDR1 and CDR2: SGHRS and YFSETQ. The CDR3 loop spans 16 amino acids. Study results and caveats: Significant differences in CD8+ Simpson's diversity were not observed between patients and controls. Found in both controls and patients were twenty-nine CD8+ CDR3 sequences.

Profiles of TCR beta VDJ and CDR3 were generated from a genomic DNA template. TCRdb re-called the reads through MiXCR, storing one row per CDR3 protein. This repertoire shows 180,000 or so distinct CDR3 sequences, around half found once; its top ten account for about 2.9%. The sequence was obtained from a human donor in good health. The V call is TRBV5-1, the J call TRBJ2-5; possibly TRBD2 for D (6 bases). Sequencing input: sorted CD4+, CD8+, or CD8+CD57+ T cells (not recorded which) from PBMCs. CDR3 sequence reads: CASRLKGGAYQETQYF. The CDR3 nucleotides are TGCGCCAGCCGCTTGAAGGGAGGAGCGTACCAAGAGACCCAGTACTTC.